These 3 T cell receptor beta chains were all obtained from the same sample, sequenced in a study of patients and donors after allogeneic stem cell transplantation. TCRdb re-analysed the RT-PCR reads in MiXCR, keeping a single row per CDR3 protein. The table records around 10,000 distinct CDR3 sequences, under 25% of them present only once. The sample consisted of blood, either unsorted or a sorted T cell fraction (not recorded which). These receptors were taken from a human donor who was either an allogeneic HSCT recipient or a stem cell or donor lymphocyte infusion donor (not recorded which). It is not recorded whose cells these are; they may come from a transplant donor.

This clonotype occurred a few times. The gene calls are TRBV7-8 and TRBJ1-1; the D gene is possibly TRBD1 (6 bases). The germline CDR1 and CDR2 sequences are SGHVS and FQNEAQ. The CDR3 has 18 amino acids. V lost 1 base and J 5 bases, leaving 23 bases between the germline ends. The CDR3: CASSLVSGTGWLGTEAFF. CDR3 bases: TGTGCCAGCAGCTTAGTATCGGGAACAGGGTGGTTGGGAACTGAAGCTTTCTTT.

The chain is built from TRBV7-9 and TRBJ1-5; D is ambiguous. Trimming cost V 5 bases and J 7 bases, with 15 bases left between them. This CDR3 is built from 14 residues. CDR1 is SEHNR and CDR2 is FQNEAQ in the germline V gene (reference sequence). CDR3 coding DNA: TGTGCCAGCAGCCAAGCTTGGGTTCACCAGCCCCAGCATTTT. Translated, it gives CASSQAWVHQPQHF.

This clonotype occurred a few times. This rearrangement joins TRBV20-1 to TRBJ2-3; 8 bases agree with TRBD2. The CDR3 covers 15 residues. Germline V CDR1 and CDR2: DFQATT, SNEGSKA (reference sequence). V was clipped by 5 bases and J by 0 bases; unmatched bases: 7. CDR3 bases: TGCAGTGCTCCGGGGGGGCGGGGGAGCACAGATACGCAGTATTTT. Translated, it gives CSAPGGRGSTDTQYF.